This TCR beta chain was profiled in a study of shared clonotypes between healthy human individuals. Naive CD8 cells lacked CD45RO and underwent positive selection for CCR7, leaving out terminally differentiated effector memory CD45RA+ cells. CDR3 size: 18 residues. Germline CDR1 reads LNHDA; CDR2 reads SQIVND (reference sequence). V lost 5 bases and J 3 bases, leaving 25 bases between the germline ends. Every subset had its genomic DNA shared out evenly among several immunoSEQ plates. Profiled with immunoSEQ multiplex PCR; TCRdb holds only in-frame clones, not every one. Seen here are millions of clones, around 93% observed once, and the top ten hold under 2%. Broader study findings: Some naive CD4 clonotypes, roughly 4.5%, turned up in common across several donors. Non-shared clonotypes displayed generation probabilities falling below those of clonotypes present in all four donors.

On this clone: Antigen: not known.

Sequenced sample: naive CD8+ T cells from PBMCs. The chain links TRBV19 to TRBJ1-1; TRBD1 might be the D (5 bases). The source is a man between 18 and 29 years old in good health. Some clones in this sample may be carry-over from other donors' samples. This CDR3 reads CASSSRSKTRRGDTEAFF. The CDR3 DNA reads TGTGCCAGTAGTTCCAGGTCAAAGACGCGGCGGGGGGACACTGAAGCTTTCTTT.